The sequence of this TCR beta chain was determined in a study of cytotoxic CD8 clonotypes in ibrutinib-treated CLL. Study-level information: Patients: roughly 11 relapsed/refractory, under 16 treatment-naive, 17 IGHV unmutated.

Study-level results: Patients showed higher baseline clonality than age-matched healthy donors, and it tracked circulating CD8+ T-cell counts.

Profiled with immunoSEQ multiplex PCR; TCRdb holds only in-frame clones, not every one. The profile covers approximately 17,000 clones, with around 67% appearing a single time and 18% taken by the ten largest. CDR3 length: 15 amino acids. V gave up 1 base and J gave up 2 bases, with 12 bases separating them. Per the germline V gene, CDR1 is MGHRA and CDR2 is YSYEKL. On this clone: The antigen is not known.

The sequences come from PBMCs, collected before ibrutinib treatment. J is TRBJ2-7 and V is TRBV4-1; unclear D gene. The origin of this receptor is a human donor with chronic lymphocytic leukemia. The CDR3 sequence is CASSQGFTMPYEQYF. The CDR3, as DNA: TGCGCCAGCAGCCAAGGTTTTACTATGCCCTACGAGCAGTACTTC.